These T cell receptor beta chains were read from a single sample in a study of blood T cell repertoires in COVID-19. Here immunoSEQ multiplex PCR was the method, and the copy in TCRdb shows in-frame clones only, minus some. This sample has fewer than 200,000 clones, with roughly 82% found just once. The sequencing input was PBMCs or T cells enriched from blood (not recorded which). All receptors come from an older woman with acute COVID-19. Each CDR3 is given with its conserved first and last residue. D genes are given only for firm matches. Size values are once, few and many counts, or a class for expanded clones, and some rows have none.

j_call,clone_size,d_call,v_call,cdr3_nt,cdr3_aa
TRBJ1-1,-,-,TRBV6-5,TGTGCCAGCAGTTTCTCGGGACAGAACACTGAAGCTTTCTTT,CASSFSGQNTEAFF
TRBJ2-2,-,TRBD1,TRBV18,TGTGCCAGCTCACCACAGACAGGGTACACCGGGGAGCTGTTTTTT,CASSPQTGYTGELFF
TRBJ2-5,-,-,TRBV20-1,TGCAGTGCTAGTTCGGGGGAAGAGACCCAGTACTTC,CSASSGEETQYF
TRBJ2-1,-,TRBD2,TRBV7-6,TGTGCCAGCAGCTTACGCGGGGGGGAGTCCTACAATGAGCAGTTCTTC,CASSLRGGESYNEQFF
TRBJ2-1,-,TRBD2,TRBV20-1,TGCAGTGCTAGTGATCCCGGGACTAGCGGGAACAGCAAGCAGTTCTTC,CSASDPGTSGNSKQFF
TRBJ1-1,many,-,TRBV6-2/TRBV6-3,TGTGCCAGCAGCATCGGACATTCGAACACTGAAGCTTTCTTT,CASSIGHSNTEAFF
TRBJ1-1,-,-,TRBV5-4,TGTGCCAGCAGCTTGGATGCCCAGGCGAACACTGAAGCTTTCTTT,CASSLDAQANTEAFF
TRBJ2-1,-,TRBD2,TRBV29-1,TGCAGCGTTCGAGCGGGGGGGAACTACAATGAGCAGTTCTTC,CSVRAGGNYNEQFF
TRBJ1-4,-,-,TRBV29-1,TGCAGCGTTGTTACAGGGAATGGAAAACTGTTTTTT,CSVVTGNGKLFF
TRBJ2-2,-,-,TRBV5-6,TGTGCCAGCAGCCCAGTTTGGACAAACACCGGGGAGCTGTTTTTT,CASSPVWTNTGELFF